Following are 10 T cell receptor beta chains from one sample sequenced in a study of blood T cell repertoires in COVID-19. Assay: immunoSEQ multiplex PCR; the TCRdb copy retains only in-frame clones and omits some. The profile shows about 64,000 clones, 88% of them singletons. The sample was PBMCs or T cells enriched from blood (not recorded which). The receptors come from a woman in her thirties or forties who had recovered from COVID-19.

The chain has TRBV2 and TRBJ2-3; perhaps TRBD1 as D (6 bases). V gave up 6 bases and J gave up 3 bases, with 16 bases separating them. Per germline, CDR1 SNHLY and CDR2 FYNNEI. The CDR3 length is 15 residues. CDR3 sequence: CASRGATGWTDTQYF. The CDR3 region has the DNA TGTGCCAGCAGGGGGGCTACGGGTTGGACAGATACGCAGTATTTT.

This clone was recorded a few times. The chain employs TRBV15 and TRBJ2-6; D is perhaps TRBD1 (6 bases). The germline V gene has CDR1 LNHNV and CDR2 YYDKDF (reference sequence). The ends were cut back, 2 bases at V and 2 bases at J, with 7 bases in the middle. The CDR3 loop spans 15 amino acids. The CDR3 DNA is TGTGCCACCAGCAGAACAGGGACTGGGGCCAACGTCCTGACTTTC. This codes for CATSRTGTGANVLTF.

The gene calls are TRBV5-1 and TRBJ2-5; 7 bases map to TRBD1. The V and J ends lost 0 bases and 4 bases, in that order; junction bases with no gene match: 6. Germline CDR1 and CDR2: SGHRS and YFSETQ. The CDR3 covers 15 residues. CDR3 amino acids: CASSLVGPGGETQYF. CDR3 nucleotide sequence: TGCGCCAGCAGCTTGGTGGGTCCAGGGGGAGAGACCCAGTACTTC.

CDR3 nucleotides: TGTGCCAGCAGCGACCGCAGGGGGCAGGGAGATACGCAGTATTTT. Amino acid sequence: CASSDRRGQGDTQYF. The genes are TRBV25-1 and TRBJ2-3; 8 bases agree with TRBD1. J was trimmed by 5 bases and V by 6 bases; bases with no gene match: 10. The CDR3 has 15 amino acids. Germline V gene sequence: CDR1 MGHDK, CDR2 SYGVNS. Filled out from reference TRBV25-1 and TRBJ2-3, the complete variable domain reads EADIYQTPRYLVIGTGKKITLECSQTMGHDKMYWYQQDPGMELHLIHYSYGVNSTEKGDLSSESTVSRIRTEHFPLTLESARPSHTSQYLCASSDRRGQGDTQYFGPGTRLTVL.

This chain connects TRBV5-1 to TRBJ2-3, with 10 bases matching TRBD1. V gave up 5 bases and J gave up 6 bases; unmatched junction bases: 6. This CDR3 is built from 14 residues. Germline CDR1 reads SGHRS; CDR2 reads YFSETQ. CDR3 protein: CASRRQGALDTQYF. DNA of the CDR3: TGCGCCAGCAGGAGACAGGGGGCTTTGGATACGCAGTATTTT.

The V call is TRBV5-1, the J call TRBJ1-6; D might be TRBD1 (5 bases). In germline, CDR1 is SGHRS, CDR2 YFSETQ. V was cut by 0 bases and J by 7 bases, with 14 bases left in between. CDR3 size: 16 residues. The CDR3 DNA is TGCGCCAGCAGCTTGGAAAGGGGAGGGTTGAATTCACCCCTCCACTTT. Protein: CASSLERGGLNSPLHF.

For the CDR3, the DNA is TGTGCTAGTGGTTTAGGACTATCGCTGGACAGGGATGATGAGCAGTTCTTC. Amino acid sequence: CASGLGLSLDRDDEQFF. V gene TRBV12-5 combines with J gene TRBJ2-1; 8 nucleotides match TRBD1. The germline V gene has CDR1 LGHNT and CDR2 FRNRAP. Trimming cost V 3 bases and J 8 bases; bases outside gene matches: 15. The CDR3 is 17 amino acids.

The chain has TRBV5-1 and TRBJ2-7; TRBD2 is a possible D gene (7 bases). This CDR3 has 16 residues. Trimming stripped 3 bases from V and 0 bases from J, with 16 bases between. Per germline, CDR1 SGHRS and CDR2 YFSETQ. CDR3 protein: CASSSAGGGGSYEQYF. CDR3 DNA: TGCGCCAGCAGCTCGGCTGGGGGGGGCGGCTCCTACGAGCAGTACTTC.

This clone occurred once. This chain connects TRBV6-5 to TRBJ1-1; possibly TRBD1 for D (5 bases). The germline V gene encodes CDR1 MNHEY and CDR2 SVGAGI. The V end lost 4 bases, the J end lost 2 bases, and 14 bases lay between the germline ends. The CDR3 consists of 15 residues. The CDR3 region is CASSSMQGLNTEAFF. The CDR3, as DNA: TGTGCCAGCAGTTCGATGCAGGGCCTAAACACTGAAGCTTTCTTT.

The chain joins TRBV3-1 (or the pseudogene TRBV3-2) to TRBJ2-1; a possible D gene is TRBD2 (6 bases). The ends were cut back, 4 bases at V and 0 bases at J, with 16 bases in the middle. In germline, CDR1 is LGHDT, CDR2 YNNKEL (reference sequence). This CDR3 has 17 amino acids. As DNA, the CDR3 is TGTGCCAGCAGCCTAGAGGGACTGGGGAACTCCTACAATGAGCAGTTCTTC. Protein product: CASSLEGLGNSYNEQFF.